This T cell receptor beta chain was identified in a study of CD8+CD57+ T cells in acquired aplastic anemia (dated by TCRdb to about 2018). Background for the entire study: A mean of approximately 3 ug of DNA, ranging from about 0.2 to 27.4 ug, was extracted from sorted CD4+ and CD8+ cells. Mean read counts for healthy donor samples were around 10 million for CD4+ cells and 11.0 million for CD8+ cells.

The CDR3 goes from the cysteine to the phenylalanine over 12 residues. Solely the CDR3 DNA is kept, with 36 bases framed from the first base. CDR1 is given as ENHRY and CDR2 as SYGVKD, both from the germline V gene. The junction shows trimming of 3 bases on V and 6 bases on J, plus 8 bases between the germline ends. The research as a whole found: Over 25 CD8+ CDR3 sequences were found in both patients and controls but appeared to be highly expressed in patients and within the immunodominant clones of the patients. CD8+ Simpson's diversity did not differ significantly between patients and healthy controls (P=0.060).

TCR repertoires of sorted CD4+ and CD8+ blood T cells from severe aplastic anemia patients and healthy subjects were deep-sequenced in the study. Ficoll-Paque density gradient centrifugation was used to isolate peripheral blood mononuclear cells. Before DNA extraction, CD4+ and CD8+ T cells were sorted with FACS or magnetic beads. With regard to this clonotype: Its antigen remains undetermined. The record has no base qualities; no much larger clone is one base away.

Genomic DNA served as template for TCR beta VDJ combination and CDR3 sequence profiling. An Illumina HiSeq 2000 was used for TCR repertoire sequencing. In the original analysis: Repertoires were assessed using TRBV/TRBJ rearrangement plots, CDR3 size and DJ length profiles, and Simpson's diversity index. The immunodominant clone was defined as the most abundant DNA sequence in deep sequencing data. CDR3 amino acid sequences were checked for sharing across subjects and were also compared against the VDJdb database and published repertoires. TCRdb trimmed public reads at Q25 via fastp, called clones via MiXCR and kept in-frame beta chains. Every CDR3 protein is listed once, alongside the most common genes and DNA of its rows. TCRdb's processing, not the authors' own work, is the source of the V and J calls. Present in this sample are 400,000 to 500,000 distinct CDR3 sequences, about two thirds of which were seen just once. 4% of the sample is held by the ten biggest clonotypes.

The chain was built from TRBV10-3 and TRBJ1-1, with an unclear D gene assignment. The receptor's source is a human donor in good health, serving as a control. The sequencing sample was made of sorted CD4+, CD8+, or CD8+CD57+ T cells (not recorded which) from PBMCs. CDR3 protein: CAISDRDAEAFF. The DNA sequence is as follows: TGTGCCATCAGTGACAGAGACGCTGAAGCTTTCTTT.